This T cell receptor (beta chain) emerged from a study of neoadjuvant nivolumab and ipilimumab in lung cancer. About the study: Patients got nivolumab 3 mg/kg on days 1, 15 and 29; combination added ipilimumab 1 mg/kg day 1. Study results and limitations: Only two of four nivolumab-treated tumors gained richness and clonality by surgery. Resected-tumor TCR richness correlated positively with pretherapy blood richness.

The CDR3 is made up of 11 amino acids. The germline V and J ends were trimmed by 8 bases and 6 bases, with 11 bases remaining between them. Germline values: CDR1 LGHNA, CDR2 YNFKEQ. Produced via immunoSEQ multiplex PCR; TCRdb's table is partial and in-frame only. This sample has about 4,300 clones, with more than 80% found just once. This clone was seen once. The antigen is unknown. This sequence joins TRBV4-2 and TRBJ2-7; a possible D gene is TRBD2 (6 bases). The material sequenced was normal lung tissue adjacent to the tumor, taken after neoadjuvant nivolumab, alone or with ipilimumab, at or shortly before surgery. This receptor was identified in an adult with non-small cell lung cancer. Some clones in this sample may be carry-over from other donors' samples. For the CDR3, the DNA is TGTGCCAGCGCAAAGGAGGGCGAGCAGTACTTC. Translating gives CASAKEGEQYF.